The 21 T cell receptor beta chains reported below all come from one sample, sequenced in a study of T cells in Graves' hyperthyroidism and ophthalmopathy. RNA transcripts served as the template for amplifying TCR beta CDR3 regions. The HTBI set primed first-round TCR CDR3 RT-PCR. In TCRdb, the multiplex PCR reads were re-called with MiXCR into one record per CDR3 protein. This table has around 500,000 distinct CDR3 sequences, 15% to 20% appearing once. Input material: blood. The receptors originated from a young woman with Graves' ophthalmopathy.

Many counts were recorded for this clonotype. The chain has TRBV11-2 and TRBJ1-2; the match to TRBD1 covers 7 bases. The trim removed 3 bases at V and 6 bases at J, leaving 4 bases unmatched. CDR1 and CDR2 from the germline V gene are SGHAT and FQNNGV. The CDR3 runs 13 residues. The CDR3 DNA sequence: TGTGCCAGCAGCTTCGACAGGGATCATGGCTACACCTTC. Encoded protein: CASSFDRDHGYTF.

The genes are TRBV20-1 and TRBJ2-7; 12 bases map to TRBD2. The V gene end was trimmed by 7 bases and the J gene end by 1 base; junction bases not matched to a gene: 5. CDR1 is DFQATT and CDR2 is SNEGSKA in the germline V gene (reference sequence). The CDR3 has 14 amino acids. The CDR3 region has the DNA TGCAGTGAAAAACTAGCGGGAGGTTCCTACGAGCAGTACTTC. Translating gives CSEKLAGGSYEQYF.

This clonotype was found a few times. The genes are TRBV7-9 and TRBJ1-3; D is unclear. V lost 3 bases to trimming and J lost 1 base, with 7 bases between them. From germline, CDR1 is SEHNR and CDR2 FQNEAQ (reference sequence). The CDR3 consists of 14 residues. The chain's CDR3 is CASSFEGSGNTIYF. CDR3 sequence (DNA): TGTGCCAGCAGCTTTGAGGGATCTGGAAACACCATATATTTT.

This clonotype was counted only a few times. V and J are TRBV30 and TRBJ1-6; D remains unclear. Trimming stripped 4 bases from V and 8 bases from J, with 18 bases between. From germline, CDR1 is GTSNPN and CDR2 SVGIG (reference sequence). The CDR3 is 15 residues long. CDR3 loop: CAWKSPSPIYSPLHF. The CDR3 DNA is TGTGCCTGGAAGTCCCCCTCACCCATATATTCACCCCTCCACTTT.

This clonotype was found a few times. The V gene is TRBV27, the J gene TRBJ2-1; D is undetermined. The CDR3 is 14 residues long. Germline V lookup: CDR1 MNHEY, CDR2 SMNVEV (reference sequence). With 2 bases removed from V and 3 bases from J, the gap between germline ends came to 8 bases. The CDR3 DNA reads TGTGCCAGCAGTTTAAAGGATTTCTACAATGAGCAGTTCTTC. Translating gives CASSLKDFYNEQFF.

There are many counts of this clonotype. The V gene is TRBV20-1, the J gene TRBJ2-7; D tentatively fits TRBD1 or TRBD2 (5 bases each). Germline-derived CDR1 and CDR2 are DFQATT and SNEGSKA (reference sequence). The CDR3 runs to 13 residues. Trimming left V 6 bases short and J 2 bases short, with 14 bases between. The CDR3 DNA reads TGCAGTGCCCCAGGTGAGGGACCCTACGAGCAGTACTTC. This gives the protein CSAPGEGPYEQYF.

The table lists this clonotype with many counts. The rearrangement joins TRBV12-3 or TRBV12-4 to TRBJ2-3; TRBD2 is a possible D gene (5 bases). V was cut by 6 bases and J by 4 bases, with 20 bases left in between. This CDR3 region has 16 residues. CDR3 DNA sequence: TGTGCCAGCAGGACCCCGGTAGACGGGAAGGCAGATACGCAGTATTTT. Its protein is CASRTPVDGKADTQYF.

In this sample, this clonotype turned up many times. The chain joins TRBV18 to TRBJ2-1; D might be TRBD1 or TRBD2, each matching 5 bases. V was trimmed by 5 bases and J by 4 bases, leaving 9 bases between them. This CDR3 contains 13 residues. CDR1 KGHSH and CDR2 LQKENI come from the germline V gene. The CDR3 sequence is CASSTGPYNEQFF. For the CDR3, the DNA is TGTGCCAGCTCAACGGGACCTTACAATGAGCAGTTCTTC.

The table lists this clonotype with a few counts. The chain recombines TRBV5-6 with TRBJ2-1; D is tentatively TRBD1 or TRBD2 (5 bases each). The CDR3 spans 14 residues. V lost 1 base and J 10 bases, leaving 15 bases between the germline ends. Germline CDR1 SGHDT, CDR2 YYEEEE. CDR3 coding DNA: TGTGCCAGCAGCTTGCTCAGGGCAAGGGAGGAGCAGTTCTTC. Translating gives CASSLLRAREEQFF.

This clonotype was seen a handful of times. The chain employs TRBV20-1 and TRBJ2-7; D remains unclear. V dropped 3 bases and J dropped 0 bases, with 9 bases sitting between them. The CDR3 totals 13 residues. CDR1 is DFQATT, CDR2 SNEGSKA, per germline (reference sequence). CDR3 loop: CSARVDFSYEQYF. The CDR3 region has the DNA TGCAGTGCTAGGGTCGACTTCTCCTACGAGCAGTACTTC.

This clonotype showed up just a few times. CDR3 sequence (DNA): TGTGCCAGCCGAGGGACAGGGGGCGGGGAGCAGTACTTC. Translating it yields CASRGTGGGEQYF. The chain has TRBV25-1 and TRBJ2-7, with TRBD1 identical over 12 bases. Germline-derived CDR1 and CDR2 are MGHDK and SYGVNS. V lost 8 bases to trimming and J lost 7 bases; unmatched junction nucleotides: 6. The CDR3 sequence is 13 residues long.

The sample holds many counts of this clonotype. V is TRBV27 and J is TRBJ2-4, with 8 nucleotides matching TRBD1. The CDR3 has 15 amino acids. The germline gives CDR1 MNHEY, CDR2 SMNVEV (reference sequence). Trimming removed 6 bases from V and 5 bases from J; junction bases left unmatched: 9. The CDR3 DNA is TGTGCCAGCAGCCCCGGGATGACAGGGGAAAACATTCAGTACTTC. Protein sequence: CASSPGMTGENIQYF.

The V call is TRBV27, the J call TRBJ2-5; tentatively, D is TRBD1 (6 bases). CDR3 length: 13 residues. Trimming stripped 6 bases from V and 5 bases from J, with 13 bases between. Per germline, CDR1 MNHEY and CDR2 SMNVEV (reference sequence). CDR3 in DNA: TGTGCCAGCAGGGGACACAATGCGGAGACCCAGTACTTC. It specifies CASRGHNAETQYF.

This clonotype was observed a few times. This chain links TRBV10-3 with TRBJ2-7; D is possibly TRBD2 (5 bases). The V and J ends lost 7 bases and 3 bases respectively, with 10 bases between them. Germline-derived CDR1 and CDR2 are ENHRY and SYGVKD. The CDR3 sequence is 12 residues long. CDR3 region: CAITDGGYEQYF. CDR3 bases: TGTGCCATCACCGACGGAGGCTACGAGCAGTACTTC.

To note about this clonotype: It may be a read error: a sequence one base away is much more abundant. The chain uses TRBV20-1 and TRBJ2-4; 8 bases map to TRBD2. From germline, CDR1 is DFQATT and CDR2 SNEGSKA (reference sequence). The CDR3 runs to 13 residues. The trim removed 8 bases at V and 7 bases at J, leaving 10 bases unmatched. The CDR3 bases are TGCAGTACTGACGCCGGGACTAGTAACATTCAGTACTTC. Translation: CSTDAGTSNIQYF.

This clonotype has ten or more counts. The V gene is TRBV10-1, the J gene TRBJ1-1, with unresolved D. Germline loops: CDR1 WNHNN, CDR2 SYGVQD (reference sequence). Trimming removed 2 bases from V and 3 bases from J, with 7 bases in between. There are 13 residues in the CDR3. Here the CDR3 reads CASSEGFHTEAFF. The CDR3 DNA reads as TGCGCCAGCAGTGAGGGCTTTCACACTGAAGCTTTCTTT.

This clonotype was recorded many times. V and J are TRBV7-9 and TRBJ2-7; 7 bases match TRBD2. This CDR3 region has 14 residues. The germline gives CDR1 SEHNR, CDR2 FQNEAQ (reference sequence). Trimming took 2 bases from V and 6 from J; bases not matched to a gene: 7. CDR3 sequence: CASSLFPAGSEQYF. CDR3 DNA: TGTGCCAGCAGCTTATTCCCAGCGGGAAGCGAGCAGTACTTC.

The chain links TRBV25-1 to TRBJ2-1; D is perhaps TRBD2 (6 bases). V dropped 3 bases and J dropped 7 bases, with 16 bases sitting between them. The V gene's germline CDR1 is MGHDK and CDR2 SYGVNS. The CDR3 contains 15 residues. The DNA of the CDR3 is TGTGCCAGCAGTGAGGGTAGCGGAGTAGGGAATGAGCAGTTCTTC. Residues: CASSEGSGVGNEQFF.

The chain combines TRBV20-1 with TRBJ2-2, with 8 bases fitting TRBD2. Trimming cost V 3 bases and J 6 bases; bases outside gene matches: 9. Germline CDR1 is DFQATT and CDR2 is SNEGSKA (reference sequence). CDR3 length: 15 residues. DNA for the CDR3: TGCAGTGCTAGTTACCTAGCGGGCGCTCCCGGGGAGCTGTTTTTT. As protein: CSASYLAGAPGELFF.

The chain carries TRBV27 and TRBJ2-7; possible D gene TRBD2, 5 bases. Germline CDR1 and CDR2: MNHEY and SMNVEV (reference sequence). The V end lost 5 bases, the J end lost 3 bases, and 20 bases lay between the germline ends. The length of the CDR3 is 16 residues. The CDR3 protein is CASSPSHPGYSYEQYF. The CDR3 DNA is TGTGCCAGCAGTCCGTCTCATCCGGGATATAGCTACGAGCAGTACTTC.

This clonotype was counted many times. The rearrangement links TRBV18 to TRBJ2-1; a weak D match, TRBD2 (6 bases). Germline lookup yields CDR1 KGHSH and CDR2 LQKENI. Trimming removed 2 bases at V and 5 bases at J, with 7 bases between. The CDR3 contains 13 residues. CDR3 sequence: CASSPGGDNEQFF. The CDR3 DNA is TGTGCCAGCTCACCAGGCGGGGACAATGAGCAGTTCTTC.